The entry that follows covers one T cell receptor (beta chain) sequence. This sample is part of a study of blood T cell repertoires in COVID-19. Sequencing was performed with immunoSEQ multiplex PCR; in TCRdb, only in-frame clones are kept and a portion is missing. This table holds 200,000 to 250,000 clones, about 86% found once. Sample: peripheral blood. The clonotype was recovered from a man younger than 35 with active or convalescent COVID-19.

The CDR3 spells CATSFAGFSGANVLTF. In DNA form, the CDR3 reads TGTGCCACCTCCTTCGCAGGATTTTCTGGGGCCAACGTCCTGACTTTC. The V and J genes are TRBV3-1 (or the pseudogene TRBV3-2) and TRBJ2-6, with no clear D. Trimming shortened V by 10 bases and J by 1 base, and 17 bases separated the two germline ends. The CDR3 is 16 residues long. Germline V lookup: CDR1 LGHDT, CDR2 YNNKEL (reference sequence).